The 5 T cell receptor beta chains presented below share a single source sample, sequenced in a study of cytomegalovirus exposure and HLA in healthy donors (dated by TCRdb to between 2016 and 2019). The library was built by means of the immunoSEQ multiplex PCR assay. The multiplex PCR relied on a mix of 60 forward primers for TCR Vbeta segments and 13 reverse primers for TCR Jbeta segments. TCRdb holds this immuneACCESS table with in-frame rearrangements only. Some clones are missing; in checked studies, unresolved V genes explain under half, and the rest has no known cause. The sample table lists 120,000 to 150,000 clones, 70% to 85% of them with a count of one. The ten largest clones capture 2.5% of the sample. Sequenced sample: PBMCs. The receptor set was obtained from a male donor in good health and CMV-seronegative.

The chain is built from TRBV9 and TRBJ2-3, with 10 bases aligning to TRBD2. The CDR3 length is 15 residues. Trimming at V came to 2 bases and at J to 4 bases, leaving 4 bases not matched to a gene. CDR1 and CDR2 (germline): SGDLS, YYNGEE. The DNA of the CDR3 is TGTGCCAGCAGCGTCGTACTAGCGGGACCAGATACGCAGTATTTT. Residues: CASSVVLAGPDTQYF.

The chain links TRBV7-2 to TRBJ2-1; possibly TRBD2 for D (6 bases). Trimming took 5 bases from V and 10 from J, leaving 9 bases between them. Germline V gene sequence: CDR1 SGHTA, CDR2 FQGNSA. This CDR3 spans 11 amino acids. DNA of the CDR3: TGTGCCAGCAGCGCGGGAAACGAGCAGTTCTTC. Translating gives CASSAGNEQFF.

A single count supports this clone. V is TRBV6-5 and J is TRBJ2-7, with D possibly being TRBD2 (5 bases). Trimming took off 6 bases at V and 1 base at J, with 10 bases between the two ends. CDR1 is MNHEY and CDR2 is SVGAGI in the germline V gene. The CDR3 sequence is 13 residues long. For the CDR3, the DNA is TGTGCCAGCAGGGAGACGGGATCCTACGAGCAGTACTTC. It specifies CASRETGSYEQYF.

This clone has more than one count but fewer than ten. This chain connects TRBV4-1 to TRBJ2-3; 8 bases are a match to TRBD2. With 3 bases clipped from V and 3 bases from J, the junction kept 11 bases outside the gene matches. The CDR3 extends over 17 amino acids. Per the germline V gene, CDR1 is MGHRA and CDR2 is YSYEKL. CDR3: CASSQAGLAVGTDTQYF. CDR3 nucleotide sequence: TGCGCCAGCAGCCAGGCTGGACTAGCAGTTGGGACAGATACGCAGTATTTT.

The chain is built from TRBV6-5 and TRBJ1-2; D is unclear. Germline V lookup: CDR1 MNHEY, CDR2 SVGAGI. The CDR3 contains 14 residues. Trimming took 5 bases from V and 7 from J, leaving 17 bases between them. The CDR3, as DNA: TGTGCCAGCAGTCCGGGCGACGGAGCGGGTGGCTACACCTTC. Its translation: CASSPGDGAGGYTF.